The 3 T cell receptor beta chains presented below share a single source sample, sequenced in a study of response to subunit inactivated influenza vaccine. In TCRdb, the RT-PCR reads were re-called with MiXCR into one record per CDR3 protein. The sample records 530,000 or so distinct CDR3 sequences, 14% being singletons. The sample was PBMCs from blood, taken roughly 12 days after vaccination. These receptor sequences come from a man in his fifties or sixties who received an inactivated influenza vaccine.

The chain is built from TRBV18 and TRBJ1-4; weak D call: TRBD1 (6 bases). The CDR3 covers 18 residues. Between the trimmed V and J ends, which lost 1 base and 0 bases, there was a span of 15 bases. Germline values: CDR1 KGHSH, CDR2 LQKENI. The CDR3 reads CASSPRRRQASTNEKLFF. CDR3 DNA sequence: TGTGCCAGCTCACCACGCAGGAGACAGGCATCAACTAATGAAAAACTGTTTTTT.

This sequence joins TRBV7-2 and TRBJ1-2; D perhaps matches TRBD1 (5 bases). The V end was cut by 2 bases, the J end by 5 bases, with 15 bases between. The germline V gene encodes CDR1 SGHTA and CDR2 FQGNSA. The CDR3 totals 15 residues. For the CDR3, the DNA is TGTGCCAGCAGCTTATTCCTTCAACAGGAGTATGGCTACACCTTC. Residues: CASSLFLQQEYGYTF.

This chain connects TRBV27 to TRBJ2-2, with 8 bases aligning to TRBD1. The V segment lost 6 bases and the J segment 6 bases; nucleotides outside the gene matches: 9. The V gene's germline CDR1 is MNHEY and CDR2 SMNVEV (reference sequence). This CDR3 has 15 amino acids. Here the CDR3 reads CASSRGTGTPGELFF. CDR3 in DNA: TGTGCCAGCAGCAGAGGGACAGGAACTCCCGGGGAGCTGTTTTTT.